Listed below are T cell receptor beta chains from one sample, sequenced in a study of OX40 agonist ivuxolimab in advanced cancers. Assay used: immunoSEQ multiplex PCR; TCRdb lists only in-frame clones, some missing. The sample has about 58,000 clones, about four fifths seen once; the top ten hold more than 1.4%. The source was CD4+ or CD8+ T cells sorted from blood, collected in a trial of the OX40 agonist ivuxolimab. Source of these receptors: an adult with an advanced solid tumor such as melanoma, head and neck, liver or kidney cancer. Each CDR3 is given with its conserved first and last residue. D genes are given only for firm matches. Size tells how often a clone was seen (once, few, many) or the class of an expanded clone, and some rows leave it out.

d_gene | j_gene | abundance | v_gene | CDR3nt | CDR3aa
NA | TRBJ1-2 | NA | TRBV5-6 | TGTGCCAGCAGCTTGGTTGTGGGACGTGGCTACACCTTC | CASSLVVGRGYTF
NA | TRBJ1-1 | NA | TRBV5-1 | TGCGCCAGCAGCTTTCCGGTGGGTCGGGAGTCGAACACTGAAGCTTTCTTT | CASSFPVGRESNTEAFF
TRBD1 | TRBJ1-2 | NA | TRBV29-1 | TGCAGCGTTTGGGACAGCTCAAACGGTGGCTACACCTTC | CSVWDSSNGGYTF
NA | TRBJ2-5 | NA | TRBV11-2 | TGTGCCAGCAGCCTGTTTTTGGGAGAGACCCAGTACTTC | CASSLFLGETQYF
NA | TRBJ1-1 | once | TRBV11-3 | TGTGCCAGCAGCCGGGCAGGCACTGAAGCTTTCTTT | CASSRAGTEAFF
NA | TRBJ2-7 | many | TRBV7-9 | TGTGCCAGCAGCTTAGCGTGGGGAAGGAACGAGCAGTACTTC | CASSLAWGRNEQYF
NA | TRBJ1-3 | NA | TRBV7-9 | TGTGCCAGCAGCCCGGACATCTCTGGAAACACCATATATTTT | CASSPDISGNTIYF
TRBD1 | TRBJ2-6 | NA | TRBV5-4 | TGTGCCAGCAGTTTTCCCAGGGGGCTCGGGGCCAACGTCCTGACTTTC | CASSFPRGLGANVLTF
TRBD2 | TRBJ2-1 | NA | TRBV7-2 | TGTGCCAGCAGCTTCCGAGCGGGATTAGGTGAGCAGTTCTTC | CASSFRAGLGEQFF
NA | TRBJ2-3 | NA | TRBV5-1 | TGCGCCAGCAGCTTGGCCTTCGGTCGGTATGGTGGAGATACGCAGTATTTT | CASSLAFGRYGGDTQYF
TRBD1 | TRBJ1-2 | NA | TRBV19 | TGTGCCAGTAGTACCAGACAGGGCGAAGGCTATGGCTACACCTTC | CASSTRQGEGYGYTF
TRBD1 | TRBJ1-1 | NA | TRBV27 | TGTGCCAGCAGTTCATTTACAGGGGCGATCATGAACACTGAAGCTTTCTTT | CASSSFTGAIMNTEAFF
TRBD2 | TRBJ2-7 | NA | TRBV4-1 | TGCGCCAGCAGCCCTGGACTAGCGGGAGTTTACGAGCAGTACTTC | CASSPGLAGVYEQYF
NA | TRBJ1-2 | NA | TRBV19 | TGTGCCAGTAGTATAGCGATTCCTAACTATGGCTACACCTTC | CASSIAIPNYGYTF
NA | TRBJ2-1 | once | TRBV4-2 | TGTGCCAGCAGCCAAGTAGGGCTAGCAAAGTACAATGAGCAGTTCTTC | CASSQVGLAKYNEQFF
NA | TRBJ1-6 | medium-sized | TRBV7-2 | TGTGCCAGCAGCTTAAGGGGAAGTTCACCCCTCCACTTT | CASSLRGSSPLHF
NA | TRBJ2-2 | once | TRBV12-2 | TGTGCAAGTCGCTTAGCGCCAGGGGGGAACACCGGGGAGCTGTTTTTT | CASRLAPGGNTGELFF
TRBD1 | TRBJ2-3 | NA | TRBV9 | TGTGCCAGCAGCGTAGGGGGACAGGTGACGTCAGATACGCAGTATTTT | CASSVGGQVTSDTQYF
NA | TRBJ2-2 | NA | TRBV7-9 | TGTGCCAGCAGCTTTGCGGGCTATACCGGGGAGCTGTTTTTT | CASSFAGYTGELFF
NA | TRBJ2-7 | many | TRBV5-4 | TGTGCCAGCAGCTTGGGCCATAGGACGAGCTCCTACGAGCAGTACTTC | CASSLGHRTSSYEQYF
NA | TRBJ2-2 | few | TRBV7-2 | TGTGCCAGCAGACTCGGAGGGGAAGGAACCGGGGAGCTGTTTTTT | CASRLGGEGTGELFF
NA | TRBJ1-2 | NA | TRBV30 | TGTGCCTGGACCATTCGACAGGCGCTGAACTATGGCTACACCTTC | CAWTIRQALNYGYTF
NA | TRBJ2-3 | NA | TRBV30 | TGTGCCTGGAGTGTAGGGGGGCGGCACAATACGCAGTATTTT | CAWSVGGRHNTQYF
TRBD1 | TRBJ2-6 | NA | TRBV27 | TGTGCCAGCAGTTCGAGAGTGACAGGGACAGGGGCCAACGTCCTGACTTTC | CASSSRVTGTGANVLTF
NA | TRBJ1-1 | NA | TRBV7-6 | TGTGCCAGCAGCCCGGGGGATCTCAGGGGCACTGAAGCTTTCTTT | CASSPGDLRGTEAFF
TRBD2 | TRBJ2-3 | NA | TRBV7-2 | TGTGCCAGCAGCCTGAGCGGGGGAACAGATACGCAGTATTTT | CASSLSGGTDTQYF
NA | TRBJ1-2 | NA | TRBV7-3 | TGTGCCAGCAGCTTATATCCAGGCCAGGTCGCTGGCTACACCTTC | CASSLYPGQVAGYTF
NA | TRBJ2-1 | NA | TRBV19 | TGTGCCAGTAGTATAGCCCCCCAGGCGGGGGCGCGGTCCAATGAGCAGTTCTTC | CASSIAPQAGARSNEQFF
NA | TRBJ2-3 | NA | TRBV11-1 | TGTGCCAGCAGCGCACTAGCAGATACGCAGTATTTT | CASSALADTQYF
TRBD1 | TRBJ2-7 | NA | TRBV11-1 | TGTGCCAGCAGCAATCCCGGGACAGGGAGCTACGAGCAGTACTTC | CASSNPGTGSYEQYF
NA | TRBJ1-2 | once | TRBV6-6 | TGTGCCATCCCAGGAGGGGTCTATGGCTACACCTTC | CAIPGGVYGYTF
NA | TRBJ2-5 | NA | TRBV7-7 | TGTGCTAGCAGCTTAGCGCAAGGGGAAGAGACCCAGTACTTC | CASSLAQGEETQYF
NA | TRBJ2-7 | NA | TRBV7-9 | TGTGCCAGCAGCCGCGACCGTCTTGGCGAGCAGTACTTC | CASSRDRLGEQYF
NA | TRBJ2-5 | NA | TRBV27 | TGTGCCAGCAGTCTCCGAAGTTTAGGAGGGACCCAGTACTTC | CASSLRSLGGTQYF
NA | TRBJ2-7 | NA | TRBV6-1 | TGTGCCAGCAGTGAACCCGGGACTGGCTCCTACGAGCAGTACTTC | CASSEPGTGSYEQYF
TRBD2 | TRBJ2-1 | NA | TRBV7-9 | TGTGCCAGCAGCCCTTGGACTAGCGGACACTACAATGAGCAGTTCTTC | CASSPWTSGHYNEQFF
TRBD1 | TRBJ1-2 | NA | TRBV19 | TGTGCCAGTACCGATGGGGGATCCATATGGGCCGGACAGGGCCTTTTTGGCTACACCTTC | CASTDGGSIWAGQGLFGYTF
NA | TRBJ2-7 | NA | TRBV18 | TGTGCCAGCTCACCACCCGGGACACCCTACGAGCAGTACTTC | CASSPPGTPYEQYF
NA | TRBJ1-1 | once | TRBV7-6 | TGTGCCAGCAGCTTAGTCGGGGATAACACTGAAGCTTTCTTT | CASSLVGDNTEAFF
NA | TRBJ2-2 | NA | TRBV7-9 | TGTGCCAGCAGCTTAACCAAGGTTTCAACGAACACCGGGGAGCTGTTTTTT | CASSLTKVSTNTGELFF
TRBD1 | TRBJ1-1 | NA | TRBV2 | TGTGCCAGCAGTGAAGTTACAGGGGACACTGAAGCTTTCTTT | CASSEVTGDTEAFF
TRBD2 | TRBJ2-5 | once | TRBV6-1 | TGTGCCAGCAACCTGCCTAGCGGCCTGGGGACCCAGTACTTC | CASNLPSGLGTQYF